Listed here are 30 T cell receptor beta chains from one sample, sequenced in a study of human T cells and chemical hapten exposure. One entry per CDR3 protein results from TCRdb running MiXCR on the RACE reads. The sample has 75,000 to 100,000 distinct CDR3 sequences, 10% seen once. The time point: patch test 1, 2 weeks after DPC sensitization. Treatment indicated: therapeutic diphenylcyclopropenone sensitization with weekly scalp DPC. This specimen consisted of whole blood, obtained in connection with sensitization to the hapten diphenylcyclopropenone (DPC). These receptor sequences come from a man aged 40-55 years with alopecia areata. Some clones in this sample may be carry-over from other donors' samples.

V and J are TRBV9 and TRBJ2-2; tentatively, D is TRBD2 (6 bases). There are 16 residues in the CDR3. Germline V gene data show CDR1 as SGDLS and CDR2 as YYNGEE. V was cut by 0 bases and J by 2 bases, with 11 bases left in between. The CDR3 nucleotides are TGTGCCAGCAGCGTAGGAGCTAGCGTTAACACCGGGGAGCTGTTTTTT. It translates to CASSVGASVNTGELFF.

This clonotype was seen only a few times. The chain has TRBV7-9 and TRBJ2-7, with D maybe TRBD1 (6 bases). V was pared by 4 bases and J by 6 bases, with 10 bases between. CDR1 and CDR2 (germline): SEHNR, FQNEAQ (reference sequence). The CDR3 is 12 residues long. The CDR3 DNA is TGTGCCAGCAGCTCAGCCAGGGGCGAGCAGTACGTC. This encodes CASSSARGEQYV.

This clonotype appeared many times. The gene calls are TRBV6-5 and TRBJ1-1; D perhaps matches TRBD1 (5 bases). The length of the CDR3 is 14 residues. The ends were cut back, 5 bases at V and 6 bases at J, with 16 bases in the middle. Germline values: CDR1 MNHEY, CDR2 SVGAGI. In nucleotides, the CDR3 is TGTGCCAGCAGTCCCTTGGCGGGGGTGGCTGAAGCTTTCTTT. Its protein product is CASSPLAGVAEAFF.

This clonotype was observed a handful of times. V usage is TRBV6-6 and J usage is TRBJ2-3; possible D gene TRBD2, 6 bases. V was shortened by 4 bases and J by 0 bases, with 11 bases between the two germline ends. Germline values: CDR1 MNHNY, CDR2 SVGAGI (reference sequence). This CDR3 is 15 amino acids long. CDR3 DNA: TGTGCCAGCAGTTCTCGGACTAAAAGCACAGATACGCAGTATTTT. Amino acid sequence: CASSSRTKSTDTQYF.

Only a few counts were recorded for this clonotype. The V call is TRBV7-3, the J call TRBJ2-7, with D possibly being TRBD2 (6 bases). With 0 bases removed from V and 5 bases from J, the gap between germline ends came to 17 bases. The CDR3 has 16 amino acids. Germline V gene lookup returns CDR1 SGHTA and CDR2 FQGTGA. This CDR3 reads CASSLTPAGQGDEQYF. CDR3 sequence (DNA): TGTGCCAGCAGCTTAACGCCAGCGGGTCAAGGGGACGAGCAGTACTTC.

This CDR3 reads CAISESRLAGTEQFF. CDR3 coding DNA: TGTGCCATCAGTGAGTCGCGTCTAGCGGGAACTGAGCAGTTCTTC. The chain combines TRBV10-3 with TRBJ2-1, with TRBD2 matching over 9 bases. Trimming cost V 0 bases and J 9 bases; bases outside gene matches: 6. The germline V gene encodes CDR1 ENHRY and CDR2 SYGVKD. The CDR3 extends over 15 amino acids.

This clonotype was counted only a few times. CDR3 amino acids: CAWTGGPLTDTQYF. As DNA, the CDR3 is TGTGCCTGGACCGGGGGTCCGCTCACAGATACGCAGTATTTT. The V gene is TRBV30, the J gene TRBJ2-3; maybe TRBD2 (6 bases). Germline CDR1 GTSNPN, CDR2 SVGIG (reference sequence). V gave up 4 bases and J gave up 2 bases, with 13 bases separating them. The CDR3 spans 14 residues.

The chain links TRBV11-3 to TRBJ2-1; D ambiguous. Trimming took off 3 bases at V and 2 bases at J, with 14 bases between the two ends. This CDR3 is 16 amino acids long. Germline CDR1 reads SGHNT; CDR2 reads YENEEA. For the CDR3, the DNA is TGTGCCAGCAGCTTGAAGGGCCTCTTAACCTACAATGAGCAGTTCTTC. It yields the protein CASSLKGLLTYNEQFF.

This clonotype was observed a few times. The CDR3 loop reads CASSLETGGQGDTQYF. The CDR3 coding sequence is TGCGCCAGCAGCTTGGAAACGGGGGGGCAGGGAGATACGCAGTATTTT. V is TRBV5-1 and J is TRBJ2-3; TRBD2 matches 8 bases. The CDR3 runs to 16 residues. Looked up from germline, CDR1 is SGHRS and CDR2 is YFSETQ. The ends lost 0 bases at V and 5 bases at J; junction bases unmatched: 8.

This clonotype was counted a few times. The rearrangement links TRBV28 to TRBJ1-1; tentatively, D is TRBD1 (6 bases). Germline loops: CDR1 MDHEN, CDR2 SYDVKM. The germline V and J ends were trimmed by 6 bases and 0 bases, with 17 bases remaining between them. The CDR3 extends over 16 amino acids. Written as DNA, the CDR3 is TGTGCCAGCAGCCCGGACAGTATAACCATGAACACTGAAGCTTTCTTT. Amino acid sequence: CASSPDSITMNTEAFF.

The gene calls are TRBV12-3 or TRBV12-4 and TRBJ2-7; 9 bases line up with TRBD1. The ends lost 3 bases at V and 4 bases at J; junction bases unmatched: 7. The CDR3 covers 15 residues. This chain's CDR3 is CASSFSGTGRYEQYV. As DNA, the CDR3 is TGTGCCAGCAGTTTTTCCGGGACAGGGCGGTACGAGCAGTACGTC.

This clonotype turned up a few times. The CDR3 DNA is TGTGCCAGCAGCGAGGGGGATCAGCCCCAGCATTTT. It translates to CASSEGDQPQHF. The chain combines TRBV9 with TRBJ1-5, with D tentatively TRBD1 (6 bases). The germline gives CDR1 SGDLS, CDR2 YYNGEE. The CDR3 is 12 amino acids. Deletions cut 3 bases from V and 5 bases from J, with 6 bases between.

The rearrangement links TRBV24-1 to TRBJ2-1; the D gene is possibly TRBD1 (6 bases). V dropped 5 bases and J dropped 2 bases, with 9 bases sitting between them. The CDR3 runs 14 residues. The germline gives CDR1 KGHDR, CDR2 SFDVKD. The CDR3 DNA reads as TGTGCCACCAGTGCGACAGGCCCCTACAATGAGCAGTTCTTC. Its protein is CATSATGPYNEQFF.

The chain employs TRBV7-2 and TRBJ2-1, with D maybe TRBD2 (5 bases). Between the trimmed V and J ends, which lost 2 bases and 12 bases, there was a span of 17 bases. The CDR3 sequence is 14 residues long. Looked up from germline, CDR1 is SGHTA and CDR2 is FQGNSA. The CDR3 sequence: CASSLQRASSRQFF. The CDR3 DNA reads TGTGCCAGCAGCTTACAGAGGGCTTCCTCTCGGCAGTTCTTC.

This clonotype was counted a few times. The chain links TRBV20-1 to TRBJ2-7; 8 bases agree with TRBD2. V gave up 6 bases and J gave up 4 bases; unmatched junction bases: 11. The CDR3 loop spans 14 amino acids. Germline CDR1 DFQATT, CDR2 SNEGSKA (reference sequence). The CDR3 spells CSAQRSGSGYEQYF. In DNA, the CDR3 is TGCAGTGCCCAGCGGAGCGGGAGTGGGTACGAGCAGTACTTC.

The rearrangement joins TRBV19 to TRBJ1-2, with TRBD1 matching over 9 bases. Germline V gene sequence: CDR1 LNHDA, CDR2 SQIVND (reference sequence). The CDR3 is 16 residues long. The trim removed 9 bases at V and 4 bases at J, leaving 15 bases unmatched. CDR3 in amino acids: CARFPGQGLPLYGYTF. The DNA of the CDR3 is TGTGCCAGGTTCCCGGGACAGGGTCTCCCCCTCTATGGCTACACCTTC.

This clonotype was picked up many times. This rearrangement joins TRBV7-9 to TRBJ1-1, with TRBD1 identical over 7 bases. CDR1 is SEHNR and CDR2 is FQNEAQ in the germline V gene (reference sequence). The CDR3 length is 12 residues. The ends lost 5 bases at V and 7 bases at J; junction bases unmatched: 4. The CDR3 DNA is TGTGCCAGCAGCCGCCGGACAGGTGAAGCTTTCTTT. This gives the protein CASSRRTGEAFF.

This clonotype was counted a few times. The chain has TRBV11-1 and TRBJ2-3; 11 nucleotides line up with TRBD2. Germline CDR1 SGHAT, CDR2 FQDESV (reference sequence). After removal of 5 bases from V and 0 bases from J, the junction contained 4 bases not matched to a gene. The CDR3 consists of 16 residues. The CDR3, as DNA: TGTGCCAGCAGCGCCGGGACTAGCGGAAGCACAGATACGCAGTATTTT. The encoded protein is CASSAGTSGSTDTQYF.

This clonotype has a handful of counts. J is TRBJ2-7 and V is TRBV6-1, with 8 nucleotides matching TRBD1. J gave up 5 bases and V 6 bases, and 3 bases lay outside the gene matches. The germline V gene has CDR1 MNHNS and CDR2 SASEGT. The CDR3 length is 12 residues. The CDR3 DNA sequence: TGTGCCAGCAGGGACAGGGTCGACGAGCAGTACTTC. Translating gives CASRDRVDEQYF.

The CDR3 loop reads CSVARTLEGEQYF. CDR3 coding DNA: TGCAGCGTTGCCAGGACTCTTGAAGGGGAGCAGTACTTC. The rearrangement joins TRBV29-1 to TRBJ2-7; perhaps TRBD2 as D (5 bases). Trimming took off 4 bases at V and 7 bases at J, with 17 bases between the two ends. This CDR3 contains 13 residues. Per the germline V gene, CDR1 is SQVTM and CDR2 is ANQGSEA.

This clonotype has ten or more counts. The chain couples TRBV30 to TRBJ1-5; a possible D gene is TRBD1 (6 bases). The V end lost 0 bases, the J end lost 7 bases, and 16 bases lay between the germline ends. Germline assignment: CDR1 GTSNPN and CDR2 SVGIG (reference sequence). The CDR3 contains 15 residues. For the CDR3, the DNA is TGTGCCTGGAGTGTACGGTCAGGGGTGCAACAGCCCCAGCATTTT. It translates to CAWSVRSGVQQPQHF.

V is TRBV20-1 and J is TRBJ1-6; the D is unclear. This CDR3 region has 12 residues. The V end was cut by 6 bases, the J end by 8 bases, with 11 bases between. Per the germline V gene, CDR1 is DFQATT and CDR2 is SNEGSKA (reference sequence). CDR3 loop: CSAVSYDSPLHF. The CDR3, as DNA: TGCAGTGCGGTTAGTTACGATTCACCCCTCCACTTT.

As for this clonotype: One end of the junction is discordant with germline, which a read error may explain. The chain links TRBV28 to TRBJ1-6; 7 bases are shared with TRBD1. The V gene's germline CDR1 is MDHEN and CDR2 SYDVKM. The CDR3 has 14 amino acids. CDR3 sequence (DNA): TGTGCCAGCAGTCGGAACAGGGGCAATTCACCCCTCAACTTT. This encodes CASSRNRGNSPLNF.

This clonotype has just a few counts. The chain uses TRBV2 and TRBJ2-5; D unresolved. CDR3 length: 11 amino acids. Germline V gene data show CDR1 as SNHLY and CDR2 as FYNNEI. The germline V and J ends were trimmed by 2 bases and 7 bases, with 5 bases remaining between them. CDR3 coding DNA: TGTGCCAGCAGTGAAAGGGTGACCCAGTACTTC. Amino acids: CASSERVTQYF.

The chain combines TRBV5-1 with TRBJ2-5; D gene ambiguous. CDR3 length equals 14 residues. Germline-derived CDR1 and CDR2 are SGHRS and YFSETQ. Trimming pared 0 bases from V and 1 base from J, leaving 7 bases between. The CDR3 coding sequence is TGCGCCAGCAGCTTGGCCTTGTTCCAAGAGACCCAGTACTTC. Encoded protein: CASSLALFQETQYF. The full variable domain, completed using reference TRBV5-1 and TRBJ2-5, is KAGVTQTPRYLIKTRGQQVTLSCSPISGHRSVSWYQQTPGQGLQFLFEYFSETQRNKGNFPGRFSGRQFSNSRSEMNVSTLELGDSALYLCASSLALFQETQYFGPGTRLLVL.

The V gene is TRBV30, the J gene TRBJ2-2; the match to TRBD2 covers 7 bases. Germline-derived CDR1 and CDR2 are GTSNPN and SVGIG (reference sequence). The CDR3 is 21 amino acids. With V trimmed by 3 bases and J by 0 bases, 22 bases remained unmatched. The CDR3 sequence: CAWRSGQLGGKAGTNTGELFF. Here the CDR3 DNA reads TGTGCCTGGAGATCGGGTCAGTTGGGGGGGAAGGCGGGGACGAACACCGGGGAGCTGTTTTTT.

This clonotype has only a few counts. The chain links TRBV4-2 to TRBJ2-3; 10 bases are shared with TRBD2. The trim removed 2 bases at V and 4 bases at J, leaving 6 bases unmatched. The CDR3 spans 16 residues. The germline V gene has CDR1 LGHNA and CDR2 YNFKEQ. In nucleotides, the CDR3 is TGTGCCAGCAGCCAAACCGGGACTAGCGTATCAGATACGCAGTATTTT. As protein: CASSQTGTSVSDTQYF.

This clonotype was counted at least ten times. Here the CDR3 DNA reads TGTGCCAGCAGCCAAAATAGCCAAGAGACCCAGTACTTC. It translates to CASSQNSQETQYF. This chain connects TRBV14 to TRBJ2-5, with D uncertain. The CDR3 runs to 13 residues. The germline V and J ends were trimmed by 2 bases and 1 base, with 5 bases remaining between them. Germline CDR1 is SGHDN and CDR2 is FVKESK.

The gene calls are TRBV7-9 and TRBJ2-1; D tentatively reads TRBD1 or TRBD2 (7 bases each). Per the germline V gene, CDR1 is SEHNR and CDR2 is FQNEAQ (reference sequence). The CDR3 is made up of 14 amino acids. V dropped 7 bases and J dropped 10 bases, with 20 bases sitting between them. CDR3 sequence: CASNRGGTVREQFF. In nucleotides, the CDR3 is TGTGCCAGCAACCGGGGAGGGACAGTTCGGGAGCAGTTCTTC.

The genes are TRBV6-6 and TRBJ2-5; D could derive from TRBD1 or TRBD2 (5 bases each). Germline V gene data show CDR1 as MNHNY and CDR2 as SVGAGI (reference sequence). This CDR3 region has 15 residues. V lost 2 bases, J lost 5 bases, and 15 bases lay in between. Written as DNA, the CDR3 is TGTGCCAGCAGTTACGACAGTCTTTCGGGGGAGACCCAGTACTTC. This encodes CASSYDSLSGETQYF.